A single sample gave rise to the 31 T cell receptor beta chains below, sequenced in a study of blood T cell repertoires in COVID-19 (dated by TCRdb to the early 2020s). Library creation used the immunoSEQ multiplex PCR assay. Drawn from immuneACCESS, this table holds only the in-frame rearrangements with V and J called that TCRdb kept. Clones are partly lost; checked studies trace under half to an unresolved V gene and leave the rest unexplained. In all, the sample holds 130,000 or so clones, and roughly 87% of those were seen once. Together, the top ten hold under 20% of the sample. The specimen was PBMCs or T cells enriched from blood (not recorded which). The receptors originated from a man aged 25-40 years who had recovered from COVID-19.

V is TRBV12-3 or TRBV12-4 and J is TRBJ2-7; D possibly corresponds to TRBD2 (6 bases). CDR3 size: 12 residues. The V gene lost 3 bases and the J gene lost 11 bases, with 14 bases spanning the gap. This chain's CDR3 is CASSFGGSLEYF. The CDR3 nucleotides are TGTGCCAGCAGTTTTGGGGGGTCCCTCGAGTACTTC.

The CDR3 DNA reads as TGTGCCAGCAGTTTATCGGGGGGTAACTATGGCTACACCTTC. Translation gives CASSLSGGNYGYTF. V gene TRBV27 combines with J gene TRBJ1-2, with a weak D call TRBD1 (5 bases). V lost 0 bases and J 1 base, leaving 6 bases between the germline ends. Germline V lookup: CDR1 MNHEY, CDR2 SMNVEV (reference sequence). This CDR3 has 14 residues.

This clone was seen only once. The chain is built from TRBV11-2 and TRBJ2-7; D is tentatively TRBD1 or TRBD2 (6 bases each). V dropped 5 bases and J dropped 12 bases, with 17 bases sitting between them. Germline CDR1 SGHAT, CDR2 FQNNGV. The CDR3 runs 12 residues. Here the CDR3 DNA reads TGTGCCAGCAGCATAGGGGGGCCGGGCCTGTACTTC. This gives the protein CASSIGGPGLYF. Looking up the rest from reference TRBV11-2 and TRBJ2-7 gives the full variable domain: EAGVAQSPRYKIIEKRQSVAFWCNPISGHATLYWYQQILGQGPKLLIQFQNNGVVDDSQLPKDRFSAERLKGVDSTLKIQPAKLEDSAVYLCASSIGGPGLYFGPGTRLTVT.

The rearrangement uses TRBV3-1 (or the pseudogene TRBV3-2) and TRBJ1-4; 7 nucleotides agree with TRBD1. The CDR3 is 15 amino acids. Trimming removed 2 bases from V and 5 bases from J; junction bases left unmatched: 5. Germline values: CDR1 LGHDT, CDR2 YNNKEL (reference sequence). CDR3 sequence (DNA): TGTGCCAGCAGCCAACGGGACAGCGGAAATGAAAAACTGTTTTTT. Amino acids: CASSQRDSGNEKLFF.

This chain connects TRBV15 to TRBJ1-2; D unresolved. The germline CDR1 and CDR2 sequences are LNHNV and YYDKDF (reference sequence). There are 13 residues in the CDR3. With 0 bases removed from V and 7 bases from J, the gap between germline ends came to 9 bases. The CDR3 region is CATSRDQTSGYTF. The CDR3 region has the DNA TGTGCCACCAGCAGAGATCAAACATCTGGCTACACCTTC.

J is TRBJ1-1 and V is TRBV5-1, with 7 positions matching TRBD1. CDR1 is SGHRS, CDR2 YFSETQ, per germline. Germline trimming cut 1 base from V and 6 bases from J; bases unmatched to any gene: 6. The CDR3 is 14 residues long. This CDR3 reads CASSLLQGTPEAFF. CDR3 in DNA: TGCGCCAGCAGCTTGTTACAGGGGACCCCTGAAGCTTTCTTT. The whole variable domain, filled in from reference TRBV5-1 and TRBJ1-1, reads KAGVTQTPRYLIKTRGQQVTLSCSPISGHRSVSWYQQTPGQGLQFLFEYFSETQRNKGNFPGRFSGRQFSNSRSEMNVSTLELGDSALYLCASSLLQGTPEAFFGQGTRLTVV.

V is TRBV6-1 and J is TRBJ2-1, with D maybe TRBD2 (6 bases). Germline lookup yields CDR1 MNHNS and CDR2 SASEGT. Trimming stripped 3 bases from V and 6 bases from J, with 27 bases between. There are 19 residues in the CDR3. The CDR3 is CASSERSPEGVLISNEQFF. The CDR3 DNA sequence: TGTGCCAGCAGTGAGCGGAGTCCGGAGGGAGTCTTGATAAGCAATGAGCAGTTCTTC.

The rearrangement links TRBV6-5 to TRBJ1-1; unclear D gene. The germline V gene encodes CDR1 MNHEY and CDR2 SVGAGI. The germline V and J ends were trimmed by 6 bases and 1 base, with 9 bases remaining between them. The CDR3 loop spans 13 amino acids. CDR3 loop: CASSQRGNTEAFF. CDR3 DNA: TGTGCCAGCAGCCAACGGGGGAACACTGAAGCTTTCTTT.

The chain recombines TRBV5-1 with TRBJ1-2, with D unresolved. Between the trimmed V and J ends, which lost 0 bases and 1 base, there was a span of 10 bases. Germline V gene lookup returns CDR1 SGHRS and CDR2 YFSETQ. The CDR3 totals 15 residues. The CDR3 reads CASSLDDNFNYGYTF. In nucleotides, the CDR3 is TGCGCCAGCAGCTTGGACGACAACTTTAACTATGGCTACACCTTC.

CDR3 protein: CASSPTGAAETQYF. The CDR3 nucleotides are TGTGCCAGCAGCCCGACAGGGGCGGCCGAGACCCAGTACTTC. This chain connects TRBV13 to TRBJ2-5; 8 nucleotides agree with TRBD1. The J segment lost 5 bases and the V segment lost 5 bases, leaving 7 bases of the junction unmatched. The CDR3 has 14 amino acids. Germline V gives CDR1 PRHDT, CDR2 FYEKMQ (reference sequence).

The chain links TRBV18 to TRBJ1-3; D possibly corresponds to TRBD1 (5 bases). The CDR3 totals 16 residues. V lost 2 bases and J 0 bases, leaving 11 bases between the germline ends. From germline, CDR1 is KGHSH and CDR2 LQKENI. The CDR3 protein is CASSPTTAGSGNTIYF. Here the CDR3 DNA reads TGTGCCAGCTCACCAACGACAGCCGGCTCTGGAAACACCATATATTTT.

The chain has TRBV15 and TRBJ2-2; D might be TRBD1 (5 bases). The length of the CDR3 is 16 residues. Trimming removed 1 base from V and 2 bases from J, with 11 bases in between. The germline V gene has CDR1 LNHNV and CDR2 YYDKDF (reference sequence). The CDR3 reads CATSRVWGLNTGELFF. The CDR3 coding sequence is TGTGCCACCAGCAGAGTGTGGGGCCTTAACACCGGGGAGCTGTTTTTT.

V usage is TRBV9 and J usage is TRBJ2-7; possibly TRBD1 for D (6 bases). The CDR3 runs to 16 residues. Germline assignment: CDR1 SGDLS and CDR2 YYNGEE. V lost 4 bases to trimming and J lost 3 bases, with 20 bases between them. DNA for the CDR3: TGTGCCAGCAGCCCGTCTGGGGACACTATATACTACGAGCAGTACTTC. Translated, it gives CASSPSGDTIYYEQYF. The variable domain in full, completed from reference TRBV9 and TRBJ2-7, reads DSGVTQTPKHLITATGQRVTLRCSPRSGDLSVYWYQQSLDQGLQFLIQYYNGEERAKGNILERFSAQQFPDLHSELNLSSLELGDSALYFCASSPSGDTIYYEQYFGPGTRLTVT.

This clone was detected only once. The CDR3: CASSQEASGGAGETQYF. CDR3 sequence (DNA): TGCGCCAGCAGCCAAGAGGCTAGCGGGGGGGCCGGGGAGACCCAGTACTTC. The chain carries TRBV4-1 and TRBJ2-5; 12 bases are a match to TRBD2. J gave up 5 bases and V 0 bases, and 7 bases lay outside the gene matches. The CDR3 contains 17 residues. From germline, CDR1 is MGHRA and CDR2 YSYEKL.

The rearrangement links TRBV5-1 to TRBJ2-2; 12 bases line up with TRBD1. In germline, CDR1 is SGHRS, CDR2 YFSETQ. The CDR3 is 17 amino acids. V lost 3 bases to trimming and J lost 7 bases; unmatched junction nucleotides: 10. CDR3 residues: CASSSTGTGGPNGELFF. CDR3 coding DNA: TGCGCCAGCAGCTCTACAGGGACAGGGGGCCCAAACGGGGAGCTGTTTTTT.

The rearrangement uses TRBV6-5 and TRBJ1-2, with 9 bases aligning to TRBD1. The germline CDR1 and CDR2 sequences are MNHEY and SVGAGI. Trimming removed 4 bases from V and 5 bases from J; junction bases left unmatched: 11. This CDR3 spans 16 amino acids. CDR3 nucleotide sequence: TGTGCCAGCAGTTTAAGGACAGGGGAGGGACTATATGGCTACACCTTC. It is translated as CASSLRTGEGLYGYTF.

The chain links TRBV4-2 to TRBJ1-2; D is unresolved. Trimming removed 0 bases from V and 0 bases from J, with 8 bases in between. CDR3 size: 15 residues. Germline CDR1 LGHNA, CDR2 YNFKEQ. As DNA, the CDR3 is TGTGCCAGCAGCCAAGAAGACAACGCTAACTATGGCTACACCTTC. Translating it yields CASSQEDNANYGYTF.

The chain couples TRBV3-1 (or the pseudogene TRBV3-2) to TRBJ1-6, with unresolved D. Germline CDR1 and CDR2: LGHDT and YNNKEL (reference sequence). The V gene lost 4 bases and the J gene lost 7 bases, with 14 bases spanning the gap. The CDR3 covers 15 residues. CDR3 DNA: TGTGCCAGCAGCCGGAGTCAAGCCGCCAATTCACCCCTCCACTTT. It codes for CASSRSQAANSPLHF.

The CDR3 coding sequence is TGTGCCAGCAGCTCAACCGGGACAGGGGGCGTCTACGAGCAGTACTTC. Its protein is CASSSTGTGGVYEQYF. The V and J genes are TRBV13 and TRBJ2-7; 12 bases are shared with TRBD1. J gave up 3 bases and V 4 bases, and 7 bases lay outside the gene matches. There are 16 residues in the CDR3. The germline CDR1 and CDR2 sequences are PRHDT and FYEKMQ (reference sequence).

V and J are TRBV25-1 and TRBJ1-4; TRBD1 might be the D (6 bases). This CDR3 comprises 15 residues. The V gene's germline CDR1 is MGHDK and CDR2 SYGVNS. V lost 4 bases, J lost 6 bases, and 15 bases lay in between. CDR3 region: CASSATRGNDEKLFF. As DNA, the CDR3 is TGTGCCAGCAGTGCCACCAGGGGTAATGATGAAAAACTGTTTTTT.

The V call is TRBV6-6, the J call TRBJ1-1, with TRBD1 as a possible D gene (6 bases). The CDR3 extends over 16 amino acids. CDR1 and CDR2 from the germline V gene are MNHNY and SVGAGI (reference sequence). Between the trimmed V and J ends, which lost 6 bases and 0 bases, there was a span of 17 bases. The CDR3 sequence is CASSGGGSYVNTEAFF. In nucleotides, the CDR3 is TGTGCCAGCAGCGGCGGGGGCTCTTATGTGAACACTGAAGCTTTCTTT.

V gene TRBV6-6 combines with J gene TRBJ1-4; D remains ambiguous. Germline V lookup: CDR1 MNHNY, CDR2 SVGAGI (reference sequence). Trimming cost V 6 bases and J 0 bases, with 8 bases left between them. CDR3 length equals 14 residues. CDR3 DNA sequence: TGTGCCAGCAGCGGGATCCCAACTAATGAAAAACTGTTTTTT. Protein sequence: CASSGIPTNEKLFF.

The rearrangement joins TRBV29-1 to TRBJ2-2; TRBD1 matches 7 bases. The CDR3 is 14 residues long. The germline V gene has CDR1 SQVTM and CDR2 ANQGSEA. The V gene end was trimmed by 6 bases and the J gene end by 7 bases; junction bases not matched to a gene: 11. The CDR3 spells CSVYSGGSGGELFF. The CDR3 coding sequence is TGCAGCGTCTATTCAGGGGGTTCGGGCGGGGAGCTGTTTTTT.

This rearrangement joins TRBV4-1 to TRBJ1-6, with a weak D call TRBD1 (5 bases). Germline V gene data show CDR1 as MGHRA and CDR2 as YSYEKL. V lost 7 bases to trimming and J lost 10 bases, with 23 bases between them. This CDR3 spans 16 amino acids. The CDR3 sequence is CASTTGREGRGSPLHF. The DNA of the CDR3 is TGCGCCAGCACAACAGGTCGGGAGGGGCGCGGATCACCCCTCCACTTT.

The rearrangement joins TRBV2 to TRBJ2-7; 8 bases match TRBD1. The V and J ends lost 0 bases and 4 bases, in that order; junction bases with no gene match: 5. The CDR3 is 15 amino acids. Germline CDR1 SNHLY, CDR2 FYNNEI. DNA for the CDR3: TGTGCCAGCAGTGAAGCGGCAGGGGGCATATACGAGCAGTACGTC. It is translated as CASSEAAGGIYEQYV.

The genes are TRBV12-3 or TRBV12-4 and TRBJ1-1; D remains unclear. CDR3 length: 13 amino acids. V gave up 8 bases and J gave up 1 base, with 11 bases separating them. CDR3 residues: CASGRSRNTEAFF. CDR3 DNA sequence: TGTGCCAGCGGGCGCAGCCGGAACACTGAAGCTTTCTTT.

This chain links TRBV18 with TRBJ1-1; the D gene is possibly TRBD1 (5 bases). CDR3 size: 15 residues. V was trimmed by 2 bases and J by 0 bases, leaving 10 bases between them. Germline values: CDR1 KGHSH, CDR2 LQKENI. The CDR3 DNA follows: TGTGCCAGCTCACCAGGGGGGGATATGAACACTGAAGCTTTCTTT. The encoded protein is CASSPGGDMNTEAFF.

This chain links TRBV2 with TRBJ2-6; 7 nucleotides agree with TRBD2. The length of the CDR3 is 18 residues. The ends lost 4 bases at V and 0 bases at J; junction bases unmatched: 9. Germline V CDR1 and CDR2: SNHLY, FYNNEI. CDR3 amino acids: CASSGGGGPGSGANVLTF. The CDR3 DNA reads TGTGCCAGCAGTGGTGGGGGAGGGCCCGGCTCTGGGGCCAACGTCCTGACTTTC.

The chain uses TRBV29-1 and TRBJ1-1; maybe TRBD1 (6 bases). Germline assignment: CDR1 SQVTM and CDR2 ANQGSEA. There are 12 residues in the CDR3. V lost 4 bases and J lost 4, with 10 bases in between. CDR3 sequence reads: CSVVGAGTEAFF. The CDR3 DNA is TGCAGCGTTGTGGGGGCTGGCACTGAAGCTTTCTTT.

The table lists this clone with a few counts. V gene TRBV7-8 combines with J gene TRBJ2-7; TRBD2 aligns across 9 bases. V was clipped by 0 bases and J by 2 bases; unmatched bases: 5. Germline V gene lookup returns CDR1 SGHVS and CDR2 FQNEAQ. The CDR3 totals 16 residues. CDR3 loop: CASSLAGTSFPYEQYV. The CDR3 DNA reads as TGTGCCAGCAGCTTAGCAGGGACTAGCTTCCCCTACGAGCAGTACGTC.

The chain uses TRBV2 and TRBJ2-7; 10 nucleotides match TRBD2. V lost 7 bases and J lost 3; bases outside the gene matches: 6. Germline CDR1 SNHLY, CDR2 FYNNEI. This CDR3 comprises 14 residues. CDR3 sequence: CASKVGTSVYEQYF. Written as DNA, the CDR3 is TGTGCCAGCAAGGTCGGGACTAGCGTCTACGAGCAGTACTTC.